This T cell receptor beta chain was recorded in a study of tumor-infiltrating lymphocytes in primary liver carcinoma. Overall study: These were node-negative, non-metastatic T1-T3 tumors of about 4 to 11 cm.

Study-level points and caveats: Tumor region pairs showed greater overlap than either tumor-adjacent or tumor-blood pairs did.

This CDR3 contains 14 residues. Germline lookup yields CDR1 LGHNA and CDR2 YNFKEQ. Researchers generated TCR beta cDNA from 500 ng of total RNA, relying on a constant-region primer. Construction of TCR beta libraries relied on three successive nested multiplex PCR rounds employing slightly modified ARM-PCR. Both of the initial two PCR rounds ran for roughly 11 cycles and employed TRBV1-TRBV30 forward primers alongside a C-beta reverse primer. One entry per CDR3 protein, called by TCRdb with MiXCR from the multiplex PCR reads. This repertoire shows just under 55,000 distinct CDR3 sequences, roughly 77% found once; its top ten account for about 25%. This clonotype was recorded a few times. The antigen remains unidentified. At one end the junction does not follow the germline gene, possibly because of a read error. The tissue used was unsorted bulk material of about 19-33 mg. RNA and DNA were co-extracted from it with the AllPrep DNA/RNA mini kit.

The receptor's source is a man between 40 and 49 years old with primary liver carcinoma and hepatitis B virus infection. The sample consisted of liver tumor tissue from sampling region 2. Subset specified: tumor region T2, inferior pole. J is TRBJ2-7 and V is TRBV4-2; possible D gene TRBD2, 5 bases. Here the CDR3 reads CTSSQEGSTYEQYF. The CDR3, as DNA: TGTACCAGCAGCCAGGAAGGGAGCACCTACGAGCAGTACTTC.